Here is one T cell receptor beta chain with its context. The data are from a study of T-cell memory formation after mild COVID-19. Via MiXCR, TCRdb re-called the 5' RACE reads, giving one row per CDR3 protein. The data show about 560,000 distinct CDR3 sequences, 15% to 20% seen once. Unmatched junction bases numbered 7, after V lost 5 bases and J lost 4 bases. CDR3 length: 14 amino acids. Germline values: CDR1 SGHVS, CDR2 FQNEAQ. The sequenced sample consisted of PBMCs or a T cell subset sorted from them (not recorded which). The chain combines TRBV7-8 with TRBJ2-7, with TRBD1 matching 8 bases. The sequence came from an adult woman who had mild COVID-19 (a few samples of this study predate the infection). Cell type and time point are not known. CDR3 protein: CASSHRGDIYEQYF. The CDR3 DNA sequence: TGTGCCAGCAGCCACAGGGGGGATATTTACGAGCAGTACTTC.